Listed below are T cell receptor beta chains from one sample, sequenced in a study of early stage breast cancer tumors. TCRdb keeps only in-frame clones here, not all; method: immunoSEQ multiplex PCR. Found here are about 72,000 clones, more than 65% of them singletons; the top ten hold 3% to 3.5%. The sample taken for sequencing was blood. The receptors come from a person between 55 and 70 years old with breast cancer. The CDR3 runs from the conserved cysteine through the conserved F or W. The D gene is left open where the match is weak. Some rows mark clone size as missing; the rest say once, few, many or name a class of expanded clone.

d_gene,len,abundance,j_gene,v_gene,CDR3aa,CDR3nt
TRBD2,15,.,TRBJ2-3,TRBV6-1,CASSWTSGSTDTQYF,TGTGCCAGCTCCTGGACTAGCGGGAGCACAGATACGCAGTATTTT
.,14,once,TRBJ1-2,TRBV5-4,CASSLDRVGGGYTF,TGTGCCAGCAGCTTGGACAGGGTAGGAGGGGGCTACACCTTC
TRBD1,14,.,TRBJ2-7,TRBV29-1,CSAAPGQGTYEQYF,TGCAGCGCCGCCCCGGGACAGGGGACGTACGAGCAGTACTTC
.,14,.,TRBJ1-4,TRBV30,CAWRMGGSNEKLFF,TGTGCCTGGAGGATGGGGGGAAGTAATGAAAAACTGTTTTTT
.,15,.,TRBJ2-3,TRBV9,CASSVGATSTDTQYF,TGTGCCAGCAGCGTAGGGGCGACTAGCACAGATACGCAGTATTTT
.,14,.,TRBJ1-5,TRBV4-2,CASSPDGGPQPQHF,TGTGCCAGCAGCCCTGATGGGGGGCCTCAGCCCCAGCATTTT
TRBD1,14,.,TRBJ1-1,TRBV5-1,CASSSGTGGIEAFF,TGCGCCAGCAGCTCCGGGACAGGGGGAATCGAAGCTTTCTTT
TRBD2,15,.,TRBJ2-1,TRBV2,CASRLPGLAGPAQFF,TGTGCCAGCAGGCTTCCGGGACTAGCGGGACCGGCGCAGTTCTTC
.,14,.,TRBJ1-5,TRBV15,CATSRDRRDQPQHF,TGTGCCACCAGCAGAGATCGACGGGATCAGCCCCAGCATTTT
.,13,.,TRBJ1-3,TRBV15,CATSTQGGNTIYF,TGTGCCACCAGCACCCAGGGGGGAAACACCATATATTTT
.,16,.,TRBJ2-5,TRBV2,CASSEDYRDLQETQYF,TGTGCCAGCAGTGAAGACTACCGGGACTTACAAGAAACCCAGTACTTC
.,13,.,TRBJ2-7,TRBV5-1,CASSLDYSYEQYF,TGCGCCAGCAGCTTGGATTACTCCTACGAGCAGTACTTC
.,14,.,TRBJ2-5,TRBV5-6,CASRSRVGAGTQYF,TGTGCCAGCAGGAGTCGAGTTGGGGCTGGGACCCAGTACTTC
.,15,.,TRBJ1-5,TRBV15,CATSRDDLGGQPQHF,TGTGCCACCAGCAGAGATGATTTGGGGGGTCAGCCCCAGCATTTT
TRBD2,13,.,TRBJ2-7,TRBV28,CASSGGRDYEQYF,TGTGCCAGCAGCGGCGGGAGAGATTACGAGCAGTACTTC
.,14,.,TRBJ1-1,TRBV15,CATSRDRGFPEAFF,TGTGCCACCAGCAGAGATCGGGGTTTTCCTGAAGCTTTCTTT
TRBD1,15,once,TRBJ2-5,TRBV6-1,CASSVSSGQKETQYF,TGTGCCAGCAGTGTCTCGTCGGGACAGAAAGAGACCCAGTACTTC
TRBD1,16,.,TRBJ2-1,TRBV27,CASSPEGQGAYNEQFF,TGTGCCAGCAGTCCGGAGGGACAGGGGGCCTACAATGAGCAGTTCTTC
.,12,.,TRBJ2-1,TRBV7-3,CASSVQGNEQFF,TGTGCCAGCAGCGTACAGGGCAATGAGCAGTTCTTC
TRBD2,14,.,TRBJ2-1,TRBV19,CASKRAGEYNEQFF,TGTGCCAGTAAGAGGGCGGGAGAGTACAATGAGCAGTTCTTC
TRBD2,15,.,TRBJ2-1,TRBV15,CATSRVRTSGNEQFF,TGTGCCACCAGCAGAGTACGGACTAGCGGAAATGAGCAGTTCTTC
TRBD2,16,.,TRBJ2-3,TRBV5-1,CASSLGLAGSTDTQYF,TGCGCCAGCAGCTTGGGACTAGCGGGGAGCACAGATACGCAGTATTTT
.,14,.,TRBJ1-1,TRBV14,CASSQVSGLTEAFF,TGTGCCAGCAGCCAAGTGTCAGGGCTCACTGAAGCTTTCTTT
.,17,.,TRBJ2-2,TRBV5-1,CASSLEGVASSTGELFF,TGCGCCAGCAGCTTGGAGGGAGTAGCTTCGTCCACCGGGGAGCTGTTTTTT
TRBD1,13,.,TRBJ2-5,TRBV28,CASRLTGKETQYF,TGTGCCAGCAGGCTGACAGGGAAAGAGACCCAGTACTTC
.,12,.,TRBJ2-2,TRBV27,CASSLSIGELFF,TGTGCCAGCAGTTTATCGATTGGGGAGCTGTTTTTT
.,14,few,TRBJ1-6,TRBV14,CASSQGDFNSPLHF,TGTGCCAGCAGCCAAGGAGATTTCAATTCACCCCTCCACTTT
.,11,.,TRBJ1-1,TRBV5-8,CASSLSATAFF,TGTGCCAGCAGCTTGAGTGCAACTGCTTTCTTT